Each of the 23 T cell receptor beta chains below was sequenced from the same sample in a study of blood T cell repertoires in COVID-19. Generated by immunoSEQ multiplex PCR, the TCRdb table keeps only in-frame clones and is missing some. Among about 480,000 clones listed, more than 75% were seen once. Sequencing input: PBMCs or T cells enriched from blood (not recorded which). Receptors originate from a woman aged 40 to 50 who had recovered from COVID-19.

The rearrangement joins TRBV7-9 to TRBJ2-3; TRBD1 matches at 9 bases. This CDR3 contains 15 residues. Per germline, CDR1 SEHNR and CDR2 FQNEAQ (reference sequence). V dropped 9 bases and J dropped 2; count of bases not matched to a gene: 9. CDR3 in amino acids: CASSTGQGFTDTQYF. CDR3 in DNA: TGTGCCAGTTCCACGGGACAGGGATTCACAGATACGCAGTATTTT.

This rearrangement joins TRBV7-2 to TRBJ2-5; 10 bases match TRBD2. The CDR3 extends over 14 amino acids. In germline, CDR1 is SGHTA, CDR2 FQGNSA. The V and J ends lost 5 bases and 5 bases, in that order; junction bases with no gene match: 5. Written as DNA, the CDR3 is TGTGCCAGCAGCCCTAGCGGGAGTCGGGAGACCCAGTACTTC. It translates to CASSPSGSRETQYF.

This sequence joins TRBV4-3 and TRBJ1-1; 7 bases map to TRBD1. The length of the CDR3 is 15 residues. CDR1 LGHNA and CDR2 YSLEER come from the germline V gene. With V trimmed by 0 bases and J by 4 bases, 5 bases remained unmatched. This chain's CDR3 is CASSQEVRGVTEAFF. CDR3 bases: TGCGCCAGCAGCCAAGAGGTCAGGGGGGTCACTGAAGCTTTCTTT.

The chain combines TRBV9 with TRBJ1-2, with D possibly matching TRBD1 (6 bases). Germline CDR1 SGDLS, CDR2 YYNGEE. CDR3 length: 14 amino acids. Trimming stripped 3 bases from V and 7 bases from J, with 16 bases between. The CDR3 DNA reads as TGTGCCAGCAGCGGGGGTTACAGGGTCAGTGGCTACACCTTC. It codes for CASSGGYRVSGYTF.

The chain recombines TRBV11-3 with TRBJ2-1, with D uncertain. In germline, CDR1 is SGHNT, CDR2 YENEEA. There are 12 residues in the CDR3. V was trimmed by 5 bases and J by 7 bases, leaving 9 bases between them. The CDR3 sequence: CASSHNLNEQFF. The DNA for the CDR3 is TGTGCCAGCAGCCACAACCTGAATGAGCAGTTCTTC.

This chain joins TRBV3-1 (or the pseudogene TRBV3-2) and TRBJ2-5, with D maybe TRBD2 (6 bases). This CDR3 spans 17 amino acids. Trimming cost V 0 bases and J 5 bases, with 19 bases left between them. Germline assignment: CDR1 LGHDT and CDR2 YNNKEL (reference sequence). CDR3 sequence (DNA): TGTGCCAGCAGCCAAGATAGAAGGGACTCGCCCTTGGAGACCCAGTACTTC. Translating it yields CASSQDRRDSPLETQYF.

Here the CDR3 DNA reads TGTGCCAGCAGTGTGGAGTCCCCACCTCGTAATGAGCAGTTCTTC. It encodes CASSVESPPRNEQFF. V and J are TRBV2 and TRBJ2-1; D gene unclear. CDR1 SNHLY and CDR2 FYNNEI come from the germline V gene. The CDR3 has 15 amino acids. Trimming shortened V by 4 bases and J by 7 bases, and 17 bases separated the two germline ends.

The CDR3 DNA follows: TGTGCCAGCAGCCGGGTGGCAGGGGGCACTGAAGCTTTCTTT. It specifies CASSRVAGGTEAFF. V and J are TRBV4-2 and TRBJ1-1, with 7 bases identical to TRBD1. V gave up 4 bases and J gave up 4 bases; unmatched junction bases: 6. This CDR3 is 14 amino acids long. Germline CDR1 LGHNA, CDR2 YNFKEQ.

This clone was detected only a few times. DNA for the CDR3: TGCGCCAGCAGCCTACCAAGGCCATATGGACAGGGTTGCCGAGGCACTGAAGCTTTCTTT. Amino acid sequence: CASSLPRPYGQGCRGTEAFF. V is TRBV4-1 and J is TRBJ1-1; 8 bases align to TRBD1. From germline, CDR1 is MGHRA and CDR2 YSYEKL. The CDR3 has 20 amino acids. J gave up 4 bases and V 4 bases, and 23 bases lay outside the gene matches.

The chain carries TRBV15 and TRBJ1-1; D is ambiguous. The CDR3 is made up of 16 amino acids. Trimming pared 6 bases from V and 3 bases from J, leaving 20 bases between. Germline V CDR1 and CDR2: LNHNV, YYDKDF (reference sequence). CDR3 nucleotides: TGTGCCACCAGTAATACCTTGGGCCCTTCGCACACTGAAGCTTTCTTT. Residues: CATSNTLGPSHTEAFF.

The chain uses TRBV27 and TRBJ1-2; D gene uncertain. The CDR3 spans 14 residues. Germline V gene lookup returns CDR1 MNHEY and CDR2 SMNVEV (reference sequence). V lost 0 bases, J lost 9 bases, and 14 bases lay in between. CDR3 residues: CASSLSGSSSSYTF. The CDR3 DNA reads TGTGCCAGCAGTTTATCTGGGAGCTCGTCTAGCTACACCTTC.

V gene TRBV7-9 combines with J gene TRBJ2-5; 7 positions agree with TRBD1. Per germline, CDR1 SEHNR and CDR2 FQNEAQ (reference sequence). The J segment lost 4 bases and the V segment lost 10 bases, leaving 15 bases of the junction unmatched. The CDR3 is 15 amino acids. The CDR3 sequence: CATLPTGTVGETQYF. The CDR3 nucleotides are TGTGCCACCCTACCTACCGGGACAGTAGGAGAGACCCAGTACTTC. The complete variable domain, with remaining parts taken from reference TRBV7-9 and TRBJ2-5, reads DTGVSQNPRHKITKRGQNVTFRCDPISEHNRLYWYRQTLGQGPEFLTYFQNEAQLEKSRLLSDRFSAERPKGSFSTLEIQRTEQGDSAMYLCATLPTGTVGETQYFGPGTRLLVL.

CDR3 residues: CASSLTGQTNTEAFF. The CDR3, as DNA: TGTGCCAGCAGCTTAACCGGACAAACGAACACTGAAGCTTTCTTT. This chain connects TRBV7-2 to TRBJ1-1, with D possibly matching TRBD1 (5 bases). The V and J ends lost 2 bases and 1 base respectively, with 11 bases between them. This CDR3 has 15 amino acids. From germline, CDR1 is SGHTA and CDR2 FQGNSA.

V usage is TRBV18 and J usage is TRBJ2-7; TRBD2 matches 7 bases. With 2 bases clipped from V and 4 bases from J, the junction kept 8 bases outside the gene matches. CDR1 and CDR2 from the germline V gene are KGHSH and LQKENI. CDR3 length: 15 residues. The CDR3 spells CASSPYPAGIYEQYF. The CDR3 bases are TGTGCCAGCTCACCATACCCAGCGGGGATATACGAGCAGTACTTC.

The chain uses TRBV6-5 and TRBJ1-5; 8 nucleotides agree with TRBD1. Unmatched junction bases numbered 8, after V lost 9 bases and J lost 4 bases. Germline V gene sequence: CDR1 MNHEY, CDR2 SVGAGI. CDR3 size: 14 residues. CDR3 bases: TGTGCCAGTGGACAGGGAAGGAGAAATCAGCCCCAGCATTTT. Translating gives CASGQGRRNQPQHF.

The chain links TRBV6-1 to TRBJ2-7, with a tentative D call TRBD2 (6 bases). With 2 bases removed from V and 6 bases from J, the gap between germline ends came to 8 bases. The CDR3 sequence is 12 residues long. Germline values: CDR1 MNHNS, CDR2 SASEGT. The CDR3 reads CASSERGGEQYF. CDR3 bases: TGTGCCAGCAGTGAACGGGGAGGCGAGCAGTACTTC.

This clone was recorded only once. This sequence joins TRBV6-2 or TRBV6-3 and TRBJ2-1; the D gene is possibly TRBD2 (5 bases). V lost 2 bases, J lost 7 bases, and 15 bases lay in between. Germline CDR1 and CDR2: MNHEY and SVGEGT. The CDR3 spans 15 residues. CDR3 sequence: CASSYGQPGMNEQFF. CDR3 DNA sequence: TGTGCCAGCAGTTACGGGCAGCCGGGGATGAATGAGCAGTTCTTC.

The chain couples TRBV6-2 or TRBV6-3 to TRBJ1-1; 7 bases agree with TRBD1. This CDR3 is built from 13 residues. Germline-derived CDR1 and CDR2 are MNHEY and SVGEGT. The trim removed 2 bases at V and 4 bases at J, leaving 1 base unmatched. The CDR3 reads CASSYDRATEAFF. Written as DNA, the CDR3 is TGTGCCAGCAGTTACGACAGGGCCACTGAAGCTTTCTTT.

This chain links TRBV13 with TRBJ2-6; D is uncertain. Germline V gives CDR1 PRHDT, CDR2 FYEKMQ (reference sequence). This CDR3 has 16 amino acids. V shed 0 bases and J shed 2 bases, with 8 bases lying between them. CDR3 DNA sequence: TGTGCCAGCAGCTTAGGACGAGGTGCTGGGGCCAACGTCCTGACTTTC. This translates into CASSLGRGAGANVLTF.

The rearrangement links TRBV30 to TRBJ2-6; 7 bases align to TRBD1. V dropped 1 base and J dropped 2; count of bases not matched to a gene: 5. Germline CDR1 GTSNPN, CDR2 SVGIG (reference sequence). The CDR3 runs to 16 residues. In DNA, the CDR3 is TGTGCCTGGAGTGAAACAGGGGCCGCTGGGGCCAACGTCCTGACTTTC. Protein sequence: CAWSETGAAGANVLTF. Full variable domain (remainder filled in from reference TRBV30 and TRBJ2-6): SQTIHQWPATLVQPVGSPLSLECTVEGTSNPNLYWYRQAAGRGLQLLFYSVGIGQISSEVPQNLSASRPQDRQFILSSKKLLLSDSGFYLCAWSETGAAGANVLTFGAGSRLTVL.

The chain is built from TRBV10-1 and TRBJ1-2; weak D call: TRBD1 (6 bases). The V gene lost 4 bases and the J gene lost 8 bases, with 14 bases spanning the gap. This CDR3 has 13 amino acids. Germline assignment: CDR1 WNHNN and CDR2 SYGVQD (reference sequence). CDR3: CASSADSLRGYTF. For the CDR3, the DNA is TGCGCCAGCAGTGCGGACAGTCTCCGCGGCTACACCTTC.

This chain uses TRBV5-4 with TRBJ2-3, with D possibly matching TRBD2 (6 bases). V lost 2 bases to trimming and J lost 0 bases, with 13 bases between them. This CDR3 has 16 residues. Per the germline V gene, CDR1 is SGHNT and CDR2 is YYREEE (reference sequence). The CDR3 is CASSFLPGTSTDTQYF. The CDR3 DNA reads as TGTGCCAGCAGCTTTCTCCCCGGGACTAGCACAGATACGCAGTATTTT.

This chain's CDR3 is CASSARGAGEQYF. The CDR3, as DNA: TGTGCCAGCAGCGCTCGGGGGGCCGGCGAGCAGTACTTC. The genes are TRBV7-2 and TRBJ2-7; a possible D gene is TRBD2 (7 bases). The CDR3 covers 13 residues. Germline values: CDR1 SGHTA, CDR2 FQGNSA. Trimming shortened V by 5 bases and J by 6 bases, and 14 bases separated the two germline ends.